This TCR beta chain was identified during a study of radiation and T cells in renal cell carcinoma. Overall study context: Nephrectomy followed 15 Gy stereotactic body radiation by 4 weeks. Study-level findings and limits: Without pretreatment biopsies, baseline tumor clonotype presence was undetermined.

Data came from immunoSEQ multiplex PCR; TCRdb stores just in-frame clones and leaves some out. The sample lists more than 100,000 clones, more than 70% occurring once. This sample's time point: blood 2 weeks post-SBRT. As to treatment: 15 Gy SBRT to primary tumor, nephrectomy 4 weeks later. The tumor was a clear cell renal cell carcinoma. Germline CDR1 reads LNHNV; CDR2 reads YYDKDF (reference sequence). The germline V and J ends were trimmed by 3 bases and 5 bases, with 16 bases remaining between them. The CDR3 runs to 15 residues. For this clone: Antigen specificity is unknown.

The input for sequencing was blood, taken from a patient whose treatment included radiotherapy and nephrectomy. This chain uses TRBV15 with TRBJ1-1; D is undetermined. This receptor was taken from a woman aged 65 to 85 with renal cell carcinoma. The CDR3 sequence: CATSSRTRTLTEAFF. As DNA, the CDR3 is TGTGCCACCAGCAGTCGTACCAGGACGCTAACTGAAGCTTTCTTT.